Sequencing of this T cell receptor beta chain was carried out in a study of Ad26.COV2.S vaccination and SARS-CoV-2 variants. Sequencing used immunoSEQ multiplex PCR; TCRdb keeps in-frame clones, though not all of them. The repertoire holds about 350,000 clones, with around 89% as singletons. The treatment: some 20 received Ad26.COV2.S at low or high dose, single or two shots; several received placebo; per-sample allocation not given. Sampling was performed 63 days after the first vaccine or placebo injection. This clonotype was sampled from a person aged 18-60 years who received the Ad26.COV2.S COVID-19 vaccine or a placebo. The specimen comprised peripheral blood, sampled in a trial of Ad26.COV2.S vaccine versus placebo.

CDR3 residues: CASSIMRNTEAFF. For the CDR3, the DNA is TGTGCCAGTAGTATAATGCGGAACACTGAAGCTTTCTTT. V usage is TRBV19 and J usage is TRBJ1-1; D remains ambiguous. Germline V CDR1 and CDR2: LNHDA, SQIVND (reference sequence). The V and J ends lost 2 bases and 1 base respectively, with 5 bases between them. The CDR3 is 13 residues long.